Included here is one T cell receptor (beta chain) sequence, with context. Authors' methods: Estimated nucleated cell counts came from reference gene primer amplification. Generated by immunoSEQ multiplex PCR, the TCRdb table keeps only in-frame clones and is missing some. D and trimming come from the DNA, and the V and J calls and clone size come from that table. Of around 200,000 clones listed, 88% are singletons. This sample stems from a study of blood T cell repertoires in COVID-19. Study-level background: PBMCs, B-cell-depleted T cells, or T cells provided the cDNA or gDNA that made up the material.

V shed 0 bases and J shed 7 bases, with 11 bases lying between them. Germline CDR1 SGDLS, CDR2 YYNGEE. The CDR3 is made up of 14 amino acids. Source material: peripheral blood. The rearrangement uses TRBV9 and TRBJ2-1, with D possibly being TRBD2 (5 bases). The clonotype comes from a man between 18 and 29 years old with active or convalescent COVID-19. CDR3 sequence: CASSVGGSANEQFF. The CDR3 DNA is TGTGCCAGCAGCGTAGGTGGGAGCGCGAATGAGCAGTTCTTC.